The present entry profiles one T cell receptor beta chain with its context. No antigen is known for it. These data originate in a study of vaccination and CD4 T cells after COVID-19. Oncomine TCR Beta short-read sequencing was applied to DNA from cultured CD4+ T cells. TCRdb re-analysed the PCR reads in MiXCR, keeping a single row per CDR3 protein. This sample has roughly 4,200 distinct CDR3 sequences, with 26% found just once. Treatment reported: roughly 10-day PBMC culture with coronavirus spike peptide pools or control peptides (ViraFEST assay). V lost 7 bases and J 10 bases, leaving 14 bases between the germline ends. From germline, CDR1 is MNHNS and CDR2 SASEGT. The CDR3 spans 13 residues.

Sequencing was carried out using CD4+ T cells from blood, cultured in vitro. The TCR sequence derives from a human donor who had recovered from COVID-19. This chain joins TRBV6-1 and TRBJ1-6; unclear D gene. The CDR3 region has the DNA TGTGCCAGCACCCCTCTGAGAGGATCACCCCTCCACTTT. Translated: CASTPLRGSPLHF.